This entry concerns a single TCR beta chain. The record originates from a study of shared clonotypes between healthy human individuals. The germline V gene has CDR1 MNHNS and CDR2 SASEGT. The V and J ends lost 4 bases and 5 bases respectively, with 20 bases between them. This CDR3 has 16 residues. This table comes from immunoSEQ multiplex PCR, and its TCRdb copy is limited to in-frame clones, with some not included. The data hold 200,000 to 250,000 clones, with about 65% observed a single time. The chain carries TRBV6-1 and TRBJ2-5, with D perhaps assigned TRBD1 or TRBD2 (6 bases each). The clonotype comes from a man aged 25 to 45 in good health. The sequencing sample was made of memory CD4+ T cells sorted from blood. Sample subset: CD45RA-negative fraction. DNA for the CDR3: TGTGCCAGCAGTGTTTGGGGGCGGGACGGCGGGGAGACCCAGTACTTC. Translating gives CASSVWGRDGGETQYF.